This TCR beta chain is from a study of molecular identifiers for immune sequencing clone quantification. TCRdb ran MiXCR on the PCR reads and lists one entry per CDR3 protein. Here the sample spans approximately 590,000 distinct CDR3 sequences, 25% being singletons. Germline-derived CDR1 and CDR2 are SEHNR and FQNEAQ (reference sequence). Deletions cut 5 bases from V and 0 bases from J, with 11 bases between. The CDR3 is 14 amino acids. This clonotype was recorded many times. V gene TRBV7-9 combines with J gene TRBJ2-7; D not certain. The clonotype comes from a human donor in good health. Some libraries in this study had Jurkat cell RNA spiked in. The sample comprised naive CD8+ T cells from blood, with Jurkat cell RNA spiked in. The sample's subset: FACS-sorted CD8+CD4-CCR7+CD45RA+ naive T cells. CDR3 protein: CASSPTTPSYEQYF. The CDR3 bases are TGTGCCAGCAGCCCGACGACTCCCTCCTACGAGCAGTACTTC.